These 20 T cell receptor beta chains share one sample of origin, sequenced in a study of human thymus T cells (dated by TCRdb to 2018 to 2021). Library prep was done by the immunoSEQ multiplex PCR assay. TCRdb took over this immuneACCESS table, retaining in-frame rearrangements with V and J assigned. Such tables are incomplete; in checked studies, under half of the missing clones stem from an unresolved V gene, and the remainder is unexplained. In this sample the table shows 35,000 to 55,000 clones, nearly 95% of which occur a single time. Roughly 0.12% of the sample rests with the top ten. The specimen sequenced was blood. Source of these receptors: a boy younger than two with a congenital heart defect but otherwise immunologically healthy.

V is TRBV30 and J is TRBJ1-2; TRBD1 is a possible D gene (6 bases). The ends were cut back, 5 bases at V and 7 bases at J, with 11 bases in the middle. This CDR3 region has 11 residues. Per the germline V gene, CDR1 is GTSNPN and CDR2 is SVGIG (reference sequence). The CDR3 spells CAWDRRSGYTF. The CDR3 DNA reads TGTGCCTGGGACAGGCGAAGTGGCTACACCTTC.

This rearrangement joins TRBV9 to TRBJ1-6; D is uncertain. CDR1 and CDR2 (germline): SGDLS, YYNGEE. V was clipped by 3 bases and J by 0 bases, with 4 bases between them. This CDR3 region has 14 residues. CDR3 DNA: TGTGCCAGCAGCGGACACTCCTATAATTCACCCCTCCACTTT. Translation gives CASSGHSYNSPLHF. The full variable domain, in which reference TRBV9 and TRBJ1-6 provide the parts outside the CDR3, is DSGVTQTPKHLITATGQRVTLRCSPRSGDLSVYWYQQSLDQGLQFLIQYYNGEERAKGNILERFSAQQFPDLHSELNLSSLELGDSALYFCASSGHSYNSPLHFGNGTRLTVT.

The rearrangement joins TRBV19 to TRBJ1-2, with D tentatively TRBD1 (5 bases). Trimming took 5 bases from V and 4 from J, leaving 14 bases between them. Germline-derived CDR1 and CDR2 are LNHDA and SQIVND (reference sequence). This CDR3 region has 14 residues. The CDR3 DNA reads as TGTGCCAGTAGTGCAAGAAAAGGGACCTATGGCTACACCTTC. It yields the protein CASSARKGTYGYTF.

Remarks on this clone: This same CDR3 is encoded by further DNA sequences in the sample. This chain joins TRBV9 and TRBJ1-3; D uncertain. The CDR3 is made up of 14 amino acids. Trimming cost V 0 bases and J 0 bases, with 4 bases left between them. Per the germline V gene, CDR1 is SGDLS and CDR2 is YYNGEE. The CDR3 nucleotides read TGTGCCAGCAGCGTAGTGGGCTCTGGAAACACCATATATTTT. This gives the protein CASSVVGSGNTIYF.

The chain links TRBV7-2 to TRBJ2-1; D is unclear. Looked up from germline, CDR1 is SGHTA and CDR2 is FQGNSA. V lost 5 bases and J lost 6, with 5 bases in between. This CDR3 has 11 residues. This chain's CDR3 is CASSRVNEQFF. The CDR3 nucleotides read TGTGCCAGCAGCCGGGTCAATGAGCAGTTCTTC. Looking up the rest from reference TRBV7-2 and TRBJ2-1 gives the full variable domain: GAGVSQSPSNKVTEKGKDVELRCDPISGHTALYWYRQSLGQGLEFLIYFQGNSAPDKSGLPSDRFSAERTGGSVSTLTIQRTQQEDSAVYLCASSRVNEQFFGPGTRLTVL.

Worth noting for this clone: An end of the junction does not agree with germline; a read error may underlie this. The chain uses TRBV7-7 and TRBJ2-7, with D tentatively TRBD1 or TRBD2 (5 bases each). CDR3 length: 16 amino acids. From germline, CDR1 is SSHAT and CDR2 FNYEAQ (reference sequence). The CDR3: CASSLGGMGTGYEQYF. CDR3 DNA sequence: TGTGCTAGCAGCTTAGGAGGAATGGGGACCGGGTACGAGCAGTACTTC.

V gene TRBV6-1 combines with J gene TRBJ2-2, with D possibly called TRBD1 or TRBD2 (5 bases each). This CDR3 region has 14 residues. Trimming shortened V by 2 bases and J by 4 bases, and 8 bases separated the two germline ends. Germline lookup yields CDR1 MNHNS and CDR2 SASEGT. The CDR3 DNA sequence: TGTGCCAGCAGTGAAATTGGGGGCACCGGGGAGCTGTTTTTT. Encoded protein: CASSEIGGTGELFF.

The chain links TRBV4-3 to TRBJ1-6; 10 bases fit TRBD1. This CDR3 contains 15 residues. V was clipped by 2 bases and J by 7 bases; unmatched bases: 2. Looked up from germline, CDR1 is LGHNA and CDR2 is YSLEER. The DNA for the CDR3 is TGCGCCAGCAGCCAAAAGGGACAGGGGAATTCACCCCTCCACTTT. It yields the protein CASSQKGQGNSPLHF.

The chain has TRBV7-2 and TRBJ2-1; 8 bases fit TRBD2. J lost 7 bases, V lost 1 base, and 6 bases had no gene match. Germline loops: CDR1 SGHTA, CDR2 FQGNSA. The CDR3 runs to 15 residues. CDR3 sequence (DNA): TGTGCCAGCAGCTTAGAAGGGACTAGTCGGAATGAGCAGTTCTTC. This codes for CASSLEGTSRNEQFF.

The rearrangement links TRBV13 to TRBJ2-1; TRBD2 matches at 10 bases. V shed 1 base and J 9 bases; nucleotides not matched to a gene: 3. Germline V gene sequence: CDR1 PRHDT, CDR2 FYEKMQ (reference sequence). There are 14 residues in the CDR3. The CDR3 spells CASSLERGGAEQFF. The CDR3 coding sequence is TGTGCCAGCAGCTTAGAGCGGGGGGGCGCTGAGCAGTTCTTC.

This clone was counted once. This chain joins TRBV7-3 and TRBJ2-1; tentatively, D is TRBD1 or TRBD2 (5 bases each). In germline, CDR1 is SGHTA, CDR2 FQGTGA. V dropped 1 base and J dropped 7 bases, with 11 bases sitting between them. The CDR3 has 14 amino acids. CDR3 loop: CASSLIGTKNEQFF. The DNA for the CDR3 is TGTGCCAGCAGCTTAATTGGGACGAAGAATGAGCAGTTCTTC.

The chain's CDR3 is CASRRPATNEKLFF. The CDR3 nucleotides are TGTGCCAGCAGGAGGCCTGCAACTAATGAAAAACTGTTTTTT. The V gene is TRBV11-3, the J gene TRBJ1-4; D remains ambiguous. With 6 bases removed from V and 0 bases from J, the gap between germline ends came to 8 bases. CDR1 SGHNT and CDR2 YENEEA come from the germline V gene. The CDR3 contains 14 residues.

This clone has only a few counts. The chain carries TRBV19 and TRBJ1-2; weak D call: TRBD1 (6 bases). CDR1 is LNHDA, CDR2 SQIVND, per germline (reference sequence). Trimming left V 3 bases short and J 3 bases short, with 14 bases between. This CDR3 contains 15 residues. CDR3 amino acids: CASSIDLRQDYGYTF. In DNA, the CDR3 is TGTGCCAGTAGTATTGACCTGCGACAGGACTATGGCTACACCTTC.

This clone occurred a few times. The chain couples TRBV4-2 to TRBJ2-1; D remains ambiguous. The germline gives CDR1 LGHNA, CDR2 YNFKEQ. The ends were cut back, 1 base at V and 9 bases at J, with 13 bases in the middle. The CDR3 is 14 amino acids. CDR3 coding DNA: TGTGCCAGCAGCCAAGCTACCCTAACGGGTGAGCAGTTCTTC. Translated, it gives CASSQATLTGEQFF.

The chain employs TRBV5-1 and TRBJ1-6, with TRBD1 as a possible D gene (5 bases). V was clipped by 0 bases and J by 3 bases, with 7 bases between them. Germline values: CDR1 SGHRS, CDR2 YFSETQ. The CDR3 is 15 residues long. The CDR3 DNA reads as TGCGCCAGCAGCTTGGGGCAGGGCTATAATTCACCCCTCCACTTT. It specifies CASSLGQGYNSPLHF.

CDR3 protein: CATRYLTGGYQPQHF. CDR3 nucleotide sequence: TGTGCCACCCGATACTTGACAGGGGGCTATCAGCCCCAGCATTTT. The chain is built from TRBV6-1 and TRBJ1-5; 10 positions agree with TRBD1. This CDR3 is built from 15 residues. V was clipped by 10 bases and J by 5 bases; unmatched bases: 11. Germline V gives CDR1 MNHNS, CDR2 SASEGT.

The J gene is TRBJ2-3, the V gene TRBV7-3; D not certain. The V gene lost 4 bases and the J gene lost 6 bases, with 14 bases spanning the gap. CDR3 size: 14 residues. Germline CDR1 and CDR2: SGHTA and FQGTGA. The CDR3 sequence: CASSSGVGSDTQYF. The CDR3 DNA sequence: TGTGCCAGCAGCTCCGGTGTTGGGTCCGATACGCAGTATTTT.

Only one count was recorded for this clone. V and J are TRBV19 and TRBJ1-6; D ambiguous. This CDR3 spans 13 amino acids. From germline, CDR1 is LNHDA and CDR2 SQIVND (reference sequence). The V end lost 3 bases, the J end lost 8 bases, and 8 bases lay between the germline ends. The CDR3 sequence is CASSMRGDSPLHF. The CDR3 bases are TGTGCCAGTAGTATGAGAGGAGATTCACCCCTCCACTTT. Variable domain in full (rest from reference TRBV19 and TRBJ1-6): DGGITQSPKYLFRKEGQNVTLSCEQNLNHDAMYWYRQDPGQGLRLIYYSQIVNDFQKGDIAEGYSVSREKKESFPLTVTSAQKNPTAFYLCASSMRGDSPLHFGNGTRLTVT.

The rearrangement joins TRBV5-5 to TRBJ2-3; D gene ambiguous. CDR3 length: 15 residues. Germline V gene lookup returns CDR1 SGHKS and CDR2 YYEKEE (reference sequence). V lost 1 base, J lost 0 bases, and 9 bases lay in between. CDR3 residues: CASSLRRPSTDTQYF. The CDR3 DNA is TGTGCCAGCAGCTTGAGGAGACCTAGCACAGATACGCAGTATTTT.

V is TRBV6-6 and J is TRBJ2-3; no firm D call. Germline V gene sequence: CDR1 MNHNY, CDR2 SVGAGI (reference sequence). The CDR3 consists of 14 residues. The V gene lost 6 bases and the J gene lost 1 base, with 11 bases spanning the gap. For the CDR3, the DNA is TGTGCCAGCAGACCCGGACGACGCACAGATACGCAGTATTTT. Translated, it gives CASRPGRRTDTQYF.